A single sample gave rise to the 14 T cell receptor beta chains below, sequenced in a study of cytomegalovirus exposure and HLA in healthy donors. PCR primers comprised 60 Vbeta and 13 Jbeta primers. Method: immunoSEQ multiplex PCR; TCRdb's copy keeps in-frame clones and lacks some. The table lists tens of thousands of clones. Sequenced sample: PBMCs. The receptors originated from a man in his forties or fifties in good health and CMV-seronegative.

The V call is TRBV2, the J call TRBJ1-2, with D unresolved. The CDR3 consists of 12 residues. Trimming took 11 bases from V and 4 from J, leaving 14 bases between them. Germline CDR1 SNHLY, CDR2 FYNNEI. The CDR3 reads CASRGQSYGYTF. The CDR3 DNA follows: TGTGCCTCCCGTGGGCAGTCCTATGGCTACACCTTC.

CDR3 amino acids: CASRPSTGAYEQYF. CDR3 in DNA: TGTGCCAGCAGACCCTCGACAGGGGCCTACGAGCAGTACTTC. The J gene is TRBJ2-7, the V gene TRBV27; 8 nucleotides align to TRBD1. V lost 6 bases to trimming and J lost 2 bases; unmatched junction nucleotides: 6. Germline V CDR1 and CDR2: MNHEY, SMNVEV (reference sequence). This CDR3 region has 14 residues.

V and J are TRBV6-5 and TRBJ1-3; D gene ambiguous. The length of the CDR3 is 14 residues. Per the germline V gene, CDR1 is MNHEY and CDR2 is SVGAGI. Trimming left V 6 bases short and J 0 bases short, with 9 bases between. The CDR3, as DNA: TGTGCCAGCAGCCAACAGAGCTCTGGAAACACCATATATTTT. Translating it yields CASSQQSSGNTIYF.

The gene calls are TRBV15 and TRBJ2-1; D might be TRBD1 (5 bases). V gave up 6 bases and J gave up 3 bases, with 15 bases separating them. The CDR3 totals 15 residues. Looked up from germline, CDR1 is LNHNV and CDR2 is YYDKDF (reference sequence). CDR3 nucleotides: TGTGCCACCAGATTTACGGCAGGGTACTACAATGAGCAGTTCTTC. Translating gives CATRFTAGYYNEQFF.

The V call is TRBV4-3, the J call TRBJ2-1; 9 positions match TRBD2. Per germline, CDR1 LGHNA and CDR2 YSLEER. The CDR3 is 17 amino acids. The V segment lost 0 bases and the J segment 5 bases; nucleotides outside the gene matches: 8. The CDR3 bases are TGCGCCAGCAGCCAAGAGCGGGGGACTAGCCCCGACAATGAGCAGTTCTTC. It yields the protein CASSQERGTSPDNEQFF.

The chain has TRBV5-1 and TRBJ2-1, with 8 nucleotides matching TRBD2. Germline V lookup: CDR1 SGHRS, CDR2 YFSETQ. This CDR3 contains 16 residues. V trimming: 0 bases; J trimming: 8 bases; junction bases outside the gene matches: 10. CDR3 nucleotides: TGCGCCAGCAGCTTGGCCCTAGCGGGTTTCTCGGATGAGCAGTTCTTC. Translated: CASSLALAGFSDEQFF.

The J gene is TRBJ1-2, the V gene TRBV25-1; 7 bases map to TRBD1. The J segment lost 7 bases and the V segment lost 6 bases, leaving 14 bases of the junction unmatched. Germline CDR1 MGHDK, CDR2 SYGVNS. The CDR3 spans 15 residues. DNA for the CDR3: TGTGCCAGCAGAACCATCGACAGGGACGGGTCTGGCTACACCTTC. It codes for CASRTIDRDGSGYTF.

The gene calls are TRBV29-1 and TRBJ1-2; D is ambiguous. CDR1 and CDR2 from the germline V gene are SQVTM and ANQGSEA. V lost 4 bases and J lost 1, with 10 bases in between. The CDR3 contains 13 residues. CDR3 nucleotide sequence: TGCAGCGTTGCGAGAGACTTTAACTATGGCTACACCTTC. Its protein is CSVARDFNYGYTF.

The chain uses TRBV9 and TRBJ2-1; TRBD2 matches at 9 bases. Germline V CDR1 and CDR2: SGDLS, YYNGEE. The trim removed 0 bases at V and 8 bases at J, leaving 9 bases unmatched. The CDR3 has 16 residues. CDR3 amino acids: CASSVGNSGRVYEQFF. As DNA, the CDR3 is TGTGCCAGCAGCGTAGGGAATAGCGGGAGAGTATATGAGCAGTTCTTC.

The chain uses TRBV29-1 and TRBJ2-7, with D unclear. Trimming stripped 4 bases from V and 0 bases from J, with 7 bases between. This CDR3 is built from 12 residues. Germline V gives CDR1 SQVTM, CDR2 ANQGSEA. In DNA, the CDR3 is TGCAGCGTTGTAGTAAGCTCCTACGAGCAGTACTTC. Encoded protein: CSVVVSSYEQYF.

The chain recombines TRBV6-5 with TRBJ1-2, with D hard to call. CDR3 length: 15 residues. Trimming shortened V by 0 bases and J by 1 base, and 9 bases separated the two germline ends. Germline CDR1 MNHEY, CDR2 SVGAGI. This CDR3 is CASSYSSGINYGYTF. The CDR3 DNA reads TGTGCCAGCAGTTACTCGTCCGGGATTAACTATGGCTACACCTTC.

This sequence joins TRBV6-6 and TRBJ2-7, with 9 bases that match TRBD2. The ends lost 6 bases at V and 2 bases at J; junction bases unmatched: 5. Germline lookup yields CDR1 MNHNY and CDR2 SVGAGI (reference sequence). There are 14 residues in the CDR3. As DNA, the CDR3 is TGTGCCAGCAGCTCGACTAGCGGTGCCTACGAGCAGTACTTC. This translates into CASSSTSGAYEQYF.

The rearrangement links TRBV30 to TRBJ2-1, with 7 positions matching TRBD2. Germline values: CDR1 GTSNPN, CDR2 SVGIG (reference sequence). V dropped 8 bases and J dropped 0; count of bases not matched to a gene: 10. The length of the CDR3 is 15 residues. This CDR3 is CAGGPGRASYNEQFF. In DNA, the CDR3 is TGTGCCGGGGGTCCGGGGAGGGCCTCCTACAATGAGCAGTTCTTC.

The chain employs TRBV7-2 and TRBJ2-2; weak D call: TRBD1 (5 bases). Per the germline V gene, CDR1 is SGHTA and CDR2 is FQGNSA. The V gene lost 2 bases and the J gene lost 6 bases, with 13 bases spanning the gap. The CDR3 has 15 residues. The CDR3 nucleotides read TGTGCCAGCAGCTTAAGCCAGGGAAGGGCCGGGGAGCTGTTTTTT. It encodes CASSLSQGRAGELFF.